The clone carrying this T cell receptor beta chain was found once. Its antigen is unknown. The record originates from a study of OX40 agonist ivuxolimab in advanced cancers. Study context: While on treatment, patients had intravenous ivuxolimab at 0.01 to 10 mg/kg every 2 weeks. General observations from the study: At 0.1 to 3.0 mg/kg and by week 6, clonal expansion occurred in CD4+ and CD8+ blood T cells. Those patients achieving a partial response at 0.1-3.0 mg/kg showed among the lowest clonal expansion.

On cycle 4 day 1 and cycle 7 day 1, as well as at baseline, blood was sampled. Here immunoSEQ multiplex PCR was the method, and the copy in TCRdb shows in-frame clones only, minus some. The sample records over 100,000 clones, roughly 91% being singletons. The V segment lost 6 bases and the J segment 3 bases; nucleotides outside the gene matches: 8. The CDR3 contains 15 residues. Germline V gives CDR1 KGHSH, CDR2 LQKENI. This chain uses TRBV18 with TRBJ1-1, with TRBD1 matching 9 bases. The sequenced sample was CD4+ or CD8+ T cells sorted from blood, obtained in a trial of the OX40 agonist ivuxolimab. The source is an adult with an advanced solid tumor such as melanoma, head and neck, liver or kidney cancer. The CDR3 DNA reads as TGTGCCAGCTCCCCCCGGACAGGGGATTACACTGAAGCTTTCTTT. Translation: CASSPRTGDYTEAFF.